A selection of T cell receptor beta chains follows, all from one sample in a study of cytomegalovirus exposure and HLA in healthy donors. Assay: immunoSEQ multiplex PCR; the TCRdb copy retains only in-frame clones and omits some. The data contain roughly 150,000 clones, 75% to 80% of them singletons. Sample: PBMCs. The receptors stem from a woman between 25 and 40 years old in good health and CMV-seronegative. Both conserved end residues are part of each CDR3. D genes are given only for firm matches. Size tells how often a clone was seen (once, few, many) or the class of an expanded clone, and some rows leave it out.

CASRITGGGYTF	TGTGCCAGCAGAATAACAGGGGGCGGCTACACCTTC	TRBV6-5	few	TRBJ1-2	TRBD1
CASSRLSYEQYF	TGTGCCAGCAGCCGACTGAGCTACGAGCAGTACTTC	TRBV5-8	.	TRBJ2-7	.
CASSLAPSGRSYNEQFF	TGTGCCAGCAGCTTAGCTCCCTCGGGTCGGTCCTACAATGAGCAGTTCTTC	TRBV7-8	.	TRBJ2-1	.
CASSKATGYEQYF	TGTGCCAGCAGCAAAGCGACAGGCTACGAGCAGTACTTC	TRBV21-1	.	TRBJ2-7	.
CASSASGGNNSPLHF	TGTGCCAGCAGCGCCAGCGGAGGGAACAATTCACCCCTCCACTTT	TRBV5-4	.	TRBJ1-6	.
CASRRVGGNTEAFF	TGTGCCAGCCGTAGGGTCGGGGGTAACACTGAAGCTTTCTTT	TRBV2	few	TRBJ1-1	.
CASSPGPGDGYTF	TGTGCCAGCTCACCAGGGCCAGGGGATGGCTACACCTTC	TRBV18	once	TRBJ1-2	.
CATSRGDRGRSNQPQHF	TGTGCCACCAGCAGAGGGGACAGGGGCAGGAGCAATCAGCCCCAGCATTTT	TRBV15	.	TRBJ1-5	TRBD1
CASRGPGELFF	TGTGCCAGCAGGGGGCCCGGGGAGCTGTTTTTT	TRBV6-5	.	TRBJ2-2	.
CASSLRGQINEQFF	TGTGCCAGCAGCCTTCGGGGACAGATCAATGAGCAGTTCTTC	TRBV5-4	.	TRBJ2-1	TRBD1
CASSLLPGQSNHGYTF	TGCGCCAGCAGCCTACTTCCGGGACAGTCTAACCATGGCTACACCTTC	TRBV4-1	.	TRBJ1-2	TRBD1
CASSLHRDGYTF	TGTGCCAGCAGTTTACATAGAGATGGCTACACCTTC	TRBV7-9	.	TRBJ1-2	.
CASSYGGEGLTDTQYF	TGTGCCAGCAGTTACGGAGGGGAGGGGCTCACAGATACGCAGTATTTT	TRBV6-5	.	TRBJ2-3	TRBD2
CASRAGTEAFF	TGTGCCAGTAGGGCCGGGACAGAAGCTTTCTTT	TRBV19	.	TRBJ1-1	.
CASSLQRGAYNEQFF	TGTGCCAGCAGTTTACAGCGGGGCGCCTACAATGAGCAGTTCTTC	TRBV27	.	TRBJ2-1	TRBD2
CASSQLAEGETQYF	TGTGCCAGCAGCCAGCTAGCGGAAGGAGAGACCCAGTACTTC	TRBV4-2	once	TRBJ2-5	TRBD2
CASSLGTTGAFF	TGTGCCAGCAGCCTCGGGACAACGGGGGCTTTCTTT	TRBV5-6	.	TRBJ1-1	.
CASTPAGATFEKLFF	TGTGCCAGCACCCCTGCAGGGGCCACCTTTGAAAAACTGTTTTTT	TRBV5-5	.	TRBJ1-4	.
CASSQELPGEQYF	TGCGCCAGCAGCCAAGAATTACCCGGCGAGCAGTACTTC	TRBV4-3	once	TRBJ2-7	.
CASSLSRGTEAFF	TGTGCCAGCAGCTTGAGTAGGGGCACTGAAGCTTTCTTT	TRBV5-6	.	TRBJ1-1	.
CASSYRGIDQPQHF	TGTGCCAGCAGTTACAGGGGCATCGATCAGCCCCAGCATTTT	TRBV6-6	.	TRBJ1-5	.
CASSLRGGSRETQYF	TGTGCCAGCAGCTTGCGTGGGGGGAGTCGGGAGACCCAGTACTTC	TRBV5-4	.	TRBJ2-5	.
CASSFREERPQHF	TGTGCCAGCAGTTTTAGGGAGGAGAGGCCCCAGCATTTT	TRBV27	.	TRBJ1-5	.
CASSLGASGGQETQYF	TGTGCCAGCAGCTTAGGCGCTAGCGGGGGCCAAGAGACCCAGTACTTC	TRBV7-6	.	TRBJ2-5	TRBD2
CASSLKGGHGYTF	TGTGCCAGCAGCTTAAAGGGAGGCCATGGCTACACCTTC	TRBV7-9	.	TRBJ1-2	.
CASSSQGGRTEAFF	TGTGCCAGCAGCTCACAGGGAGGGAGGACTGAAGCTTTCTTT	TRBV11-2	once	TRBJ1-1	.
CASHAGGAMVWGYTF	TGTGCCAGCCACGCCGGGGGGGCGATGGTTTGGGGCTACACCTTC	TRBV7-2	.	TRBJ1-2	.
CASSSWKQGVYGYTF	TGTGCCAGCAGCTCCTGGAAACAGGGGGTCTATGGCTACACCTTC	TRBV11-2	.	TRBJ1-2	TRBD1
CASSLEPRSWTPKNYGYTF	TGTGCCAGCAGCTTAGAGCCCAGGAGTTGGACTCCAAAAAACTATGGCTACACCTTC	TRBV7-2	.	TRBJ1-2	.
CASSRPDRGGNQPQHF	TGCGCCAGCAGTCGCCCGGACAGGGGCGGCAATCAGCCCCAGCATTTT	TRBV23-1	.	TRBJ1-5	TRBD1
CASSLGQVESPLHF	TGCGCCAGCAGCTTGGGACAGGTAGAATCACCCCTCCACTTT	TRBV5-1	.	TRBJ1-6	.
CASSYSWAPNTEAFF	TGTGCCAGCAGTTACTCTTGGGCCCCGAACACTGAAGCTTTCTTT	TRBV6-5	.	TRBJ1-1	.
CASSFKRGVRGSYEQYF	TGTGCCAGCAGCTTTAAGCGGGGGGTACGAGGGTCCTACGAGCAGTACTTC	TRBV11-3	few	TRBJ2-7	TRBD2
CASGTSGGNTGELFF	TGCGCCAGCGGGACTAGCGGGGGGAACACCGGGGAGCTGTTTTTT	TRBV5-1	.	TRBJ2-2	TRBD2